This TCR beta chain was observed in a study of blood T cell repertoires in COVID-19. In the study overall: The United States, Italy and Spain were the sources of the acute and convalescent COVID-19 samples. From T cells, B-cell-depleted T cells, or PBMCs came the material, which was cDNA or gDNA.

The CDR3 is made up of 13 amino acids. The V gene lost 5 bases and the J gene lost 7 bases, with 11 bases spanning the gap. Original data processing: Scientists estimated how many nucleated cells there were by amplifying reference gene primers. The data were produced by immunoSEQ multiplex PCR, yet TCRdb's version contains in-frame clones alone and is incomplete. V and J calls and clone size follow that table, whereas D and trimming were derived from the DNA. The table has under 150,000 clones, about 81% seen once. The TCR originated in a woman of 80 years or more with acute or convalescent COVID-19. Sequencing used peripheral blood. V is TRBV12-3 or TRBV12-4 and J is TRBJ1-4; D is unresolved. The CDR3 region is CASSPRHGEKLFF. In DNA form, the CDR3 reads TGTGCCAGCAGTCCCCGTCACGGTGAAAAACTGTTTTTT.